The table lists the clone carrying this T cell receptor beta chain with many counts. Antigen specificity is unknown. This sample was taken from a study of CD8 T cells in ankylosing spondylitis. Study outcomes and limitations: Characteristic, it appeared, of ankylosing spondylitis blood was a TCR beta motif of eight or nine highly homologous variants.

This CDR3 region has 14 residues. CDR1 is SQVTM and CDR2 is ANQGSEA in the germline V gene. The ends were cut back, 7 bases at V and 3 bases at J, with 17 bases in the middle. Making use of molecular barcodes, quantitative 5'-RACE generated TCR beta libraries. TCRdb reprocessed the 5' RACE reads via MiXCR and lists one record per CDR3 protein. The sample contains hundreds of thousands of distinct CDR3 sequences, approximately 26% of which appear only once. The sequence came from a male donor with ankylosing spondylitis. Sequenced input: blood, either unsorted or a sorted T cell fraction (not recorded which). The rearrangement uses TRBV29-1 and TRBJ2-3; perhaps TRBD1 as D (6 bases). The CDR3 bases are TGCAGCGCCACAGGGAGACCCTTGACAGATACGCAGTATTTT. Amino acid sequence: CSATGRPLTDTQYF.